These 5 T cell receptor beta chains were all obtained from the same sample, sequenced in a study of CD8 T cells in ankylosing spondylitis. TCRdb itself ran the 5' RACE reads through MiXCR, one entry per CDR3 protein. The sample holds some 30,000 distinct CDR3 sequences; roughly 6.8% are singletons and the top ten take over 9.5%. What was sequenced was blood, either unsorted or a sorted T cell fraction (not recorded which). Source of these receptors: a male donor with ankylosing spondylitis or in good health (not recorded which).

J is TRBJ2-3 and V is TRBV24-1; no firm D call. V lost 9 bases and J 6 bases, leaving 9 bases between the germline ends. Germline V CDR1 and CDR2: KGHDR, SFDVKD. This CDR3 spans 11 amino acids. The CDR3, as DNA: TGTGCCACCTCAATGCTGGATACGCAGTATTTT. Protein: CATSMLDTQYF.

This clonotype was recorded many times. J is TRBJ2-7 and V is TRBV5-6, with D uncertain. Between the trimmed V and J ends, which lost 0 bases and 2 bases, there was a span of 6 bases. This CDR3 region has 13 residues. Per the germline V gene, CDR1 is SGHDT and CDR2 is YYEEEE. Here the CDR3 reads CASSLELPYEQYF. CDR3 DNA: TGTGCCAGCAGCTTGGAACTCCCCTACGAGCAGTACTTC.

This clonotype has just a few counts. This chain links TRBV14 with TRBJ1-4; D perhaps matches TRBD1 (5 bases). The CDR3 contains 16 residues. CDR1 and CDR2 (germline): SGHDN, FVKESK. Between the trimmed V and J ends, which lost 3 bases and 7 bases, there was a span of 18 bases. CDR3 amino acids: CASSQGPRDPSEKLFF. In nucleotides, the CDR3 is TGTGCCAGCAGCCAGGGCCCAAGGGACCCTAGTGAAAAACTGTTTTTT.

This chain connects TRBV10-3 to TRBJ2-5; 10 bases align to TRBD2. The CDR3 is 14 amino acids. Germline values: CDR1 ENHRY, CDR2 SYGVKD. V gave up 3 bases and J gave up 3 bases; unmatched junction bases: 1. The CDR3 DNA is TGTGCCATCAGTGAAGCGGGAGGGGAAGAGACCCAGTACTTC. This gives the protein CAISEAGGEETQYF.

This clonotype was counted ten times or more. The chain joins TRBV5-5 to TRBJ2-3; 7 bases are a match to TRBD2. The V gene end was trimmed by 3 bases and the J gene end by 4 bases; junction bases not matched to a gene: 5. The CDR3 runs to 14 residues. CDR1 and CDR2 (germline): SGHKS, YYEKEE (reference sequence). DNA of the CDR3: TGTGCCAGCAGCTCGGGGGGAATCGCAGATACGCAGTATTTT. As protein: CASSSGGIADTQYF.